This TCR beta chain appears in the sequencing data of a study of Ad26.COV2.S vaccination and SARS-CoV-2 variants. TCRdb's copy holds only in-frame clones and misses some; the assay was immunoSEQ multiplex PCR. The repertoire holds 180,000 or so clones, around 88% seen once, with about 5.5% in the top ten. General study points: Similar non-spike TCR breadth was seen in vaccine and placebo recipients. Reported findings describe substantial breadth in spike-specific CD8+ and CD4+ T cell responses following vaccination. Responses of T cells in total may have been underestimated by the TCR breadth and depth analyses.

CDR3 length: 14 amino acids. Unmatched junction bases numbered 5, after V lost 3 bases and J lost 4 bases. Germline CDR1 and CDR2: DFQATT and SNEGSKA (reference sequence). This clone has just a few counts. The antigen is unknown. The receptor comes from a human donor who had recovered from COVID-19. The chain is built from TRBV20-1 and TRBJ1-3, with 8 bases that match TRBD1. The sample was peripheral blood, taken after recovery from COVID-19. CDR3 DNA: TGCAGTGCTAGTGACAGGGGATCCGGAAACACCATATATTTT. It codes for CSASDRGSGNTIYF.